These 16 T cell receptor beta chains were sequenced from one sample in a study of T-cell reconstitution after alpha-beta-depleted transplantation in children. TCRbeta library preparation incorporated unique molecular identifiers. TCRdb reanalysed the PCR reads using MiXCR and keeps one entry per CDR3 protein. The sample shows 600,000 to 700,000 distinct CDR3 sequences, roughly 15% of them seen only once. Here the sequenced sample was PBMCs from the stem cell graft donor, taken from the stem cell graft. The receptors shown here come from a human donor who donated a stem cell graft to a child with acute myeloid leukemia.

This clonotype was seen many times. The V call is TRBV29-1, the J call TRBJ2-5; D possibly corresponds to TRBD1 (6 bases). In germline, CDR1 is SQVTM, CDR2 ANQGSEA. Deletions cut 7 bases from V and 3 bases from J, with 9 bases between. The CDR3 runs 11 residues. Here the CDR3 reads CSGGQKETQYF. The CDR3 nucleotides read TGCAGCGGAGGACAGAAAGAGACCCAGTACTTC.

This clonotype was counted at least ten times. The gene calls are TRBV25-1 and TRBJ2-1; the match to TRBD2 covers 7 bases. The CDR3 loop spans 14 amino acids. The V gene end was trimmed by 5 bases and the J gene end by 5 bases; junction bases not matched to a gene: 6. CDR1 is MGHDK and CDR2 is SYGVNS in the germline V gene. CDR3 sequence: CASSRVAGNNEQFF. The DNA of the CDR3 is TGTGCCAGCAGTAGAGTAGCGGGTAACAATGAGCAGTTCTTC. The whole variable domain, filled in from reference TRBV25-1 and TRBJ2-1, reads EADIYQTPRYLVIGTGKKITLECSQTMGHDKMYWYQQDPGMELHLIHYSYGVNSTEKGDLSSESTVSRIRTEHFPLTLESARPSHTSQYLCASSRVAGNNEQFFGPGTRLTVL.

This clonotype was detected a few times. V usage is TRBV7-2 and J usage is TRBJ2-1; TRBD2 might be the D (6 bases). Germline V CDR1 and CDR2: SGHTA, FQGNSA. There are 14 residues in the CDR3. Trimming shortened V by 5 bases and J by 7 bases, and 15 bases separated the two germline ends. CDR3 in amino acids: CASSPRTSTNEQFF. The DNA of the CDR3 is TGTGCCAGCAGCCCGCGAACTAGCACGAATGAGCAGTTCTTC.

The V gene is TRBV20-1, the J gene TRBJ2-7; D is undetermined. The CDR3 sequence is 13 residues long. Germline assignment: CDR1 DFQATT and CDR2 SNEGSKA (reference sequence). The V end lost 4 bases, the J end lost 6 bases, and 16 bases lay between the germline ends. The CDR3 loop reads CSATDPGEREQYF. The CDR3 bases are TGCAGTGCTACTGACCCAGGCGAGCGCGAGCAGTACTTC.

This clonotype came up many times. The V call is TRBV5-5, the J call TRBJ2-1; D unclear. This CDR3 region has 15 residues. V lost 4 bases, J lost 7 bases, and 18 bases lay in between. Germline V CDR1 and CDR2: SGHKS, YYEKEE (reference sequence). In nucleotides, the CDR3 is TGTGCCAGCAGCCCCGGCAGCTTAGGCACGAATGAGCAGTTCTTC. Translating gives CASSPGSLGTNEQFF.

This clonotype appeared once. The CDR3 coding sequence is TGTGCCAGCAGTTTAGGGGGGATCGCTGAAGCTTTCTTT. Translation gives CASSLGGIAEAFF. V gene TRBV12-3 or TRBV12-4 combines with J gene TRBJ1-1; D is perhaps TRBD1 (5 bases). This CDR3 comprises 13 residues. Trimming took off 1 base at V and 6 bases at J, with 9 bases between the two ends.

This clonotype appeared a few times. The chain joins TRBV5-6 to TRBJ2-7; D remains ambiguous. The CDR3 is 12 residues long. CDR1 is SGHDT, CDR2 YYEEEE, per germline. V was trimmed by 7 bases and J by 2 bases, leaving 10 bases between them. For the CDR3, the DNA is TGTGCCAGCGGTCGTGACCCCTACGAGCAGTACTTC. The encoded protein is CASGRDPYEQYF.

This clonotype turned up a few times. The DNA of the CDR3 is TGTGCCAGCAGCTTAGCAAGTGGGGGGCCGGGCAATGAGCAGTTCTTC. Its protein product is CASSLASGGPGNEQFF. The chain combines TRBV7-2 with TRBJ2-1, with D perhaps being TRBD1 or TRBD2 (6 bases each). Trimming pared 0 bases from V and 6 bases from J, leaving 15 bases between. This CDR3 has 16 amino acids. CDR1 is SGHTA, CDR2 FQGNSA, per germline.

This clonotype occurred many times. CDR3 in amino acids: CASSSSRYQPQHF. CDR3 nucleotide sequence: TGTGCCAGCAGCTCCTCTAGATATCAGCCCCAGCATTTT. This sequence joins TRBV5-6 and TRBJ1-5; D not certain. With 3 bases removed from V and 5 bases from J, the gap between germline ends came to 9 bases. Germline values: CDR1 SGHDT, CDR2 YYEEEE. This CDR3 is 13 amino acids long.

This clonotype was recorded a few times. The chain has TRBV7-6 and TRBJ2-3, with D perhaps matching TRBD1 or TRBD2 (5 bases each). V lost 2 bases and J 5 bases, leaving 14 bases between the germline ends. Germline values: CDR1 SGHVS, CDR2 FNYEAQ. CDR3 size: 15 residues. The CDR3 loop reads CASSLLGERGDTQYF. The DNA of the CDR3 is TGTGCCAGCAGCTTATTGGGGGAACGAGGAGATACGCAGTATTTT.

This clonotype occurred many times. The V gene is TRBV4-3, the J gene TRBJ1-5; no clear D gene. The CDR3 sequence is 15 residues long. Germline V gene sequence: CDR1 LGHNA, CDR2 YSLEER. Between the trimmed V and J ends, which lost 0 bases and 6 bases, there was a span of 12 bases. CDR3 coding DNA: TGCGCCAGCAGCCAAGACGGGGTTTCAGGTCAGCCCCAGCATTTT. It is translated as CASSQDGVSGQPQHF.

The DNA of the CDR3 is TGCAGTGCTACAGACTCCAGGGGGATCGGGGAGCTGTTTTTT. Its translation is CSATDSRGIGELFF. The chain links TRBV20-1 to TRBJ2-2; TRBD1 matches at 7 bases. J was trimmed by 7 bases and V by 4 bases; bases with no gene match: 9. CDR3 length: 14 amino acids. Germline CDR1 is DFQATT and CDR2 is SNEGSKA (reference sequence).

A few counts support this clonotype. A single base separates this from a much larger clone, so it may be a read error. V usage is TRBV20-1 and J usage is TRBJ2-1; 10 nucleotides agree with TRBD1. There are 14 residues in the CDR3. V dropped 4 bases and J dropped 2; count of bases not matched to a gene: 2. Germline V gene lookup returns CDR1 DFQATT and CDR2 SNEGSKA (reference sequence). CDR3 in DNA: TGCAGTGCTACCGGGACAGGGGCCTACAATGAGCAGTTCTTC. This encodes CSATGTGAYNEQFF.

The chain uses TRBV6-4 and TRBJ1-3; D may be TRBD1 (6 bases). CDR3 length: 15 residues. The germline V gene encodes CDR1 MRHNA and CDR2 SNTAGT. Trimming took 4 bases from V and 2 from J, leaving 12 bases between them. CDR3 sequence (DNA): TGTGCCAGCAGTGCCGCCACAGGGACTGGAAACACCATATATTTT. It encodes CASSAATGTGNTIYF.

This clonotype was found a few times. CDR3 DNA: TGTGCCAGCAGCGTAGAAAGGGGATACGAGCAGTACTTC. Translating it yields CASSVERGYEQYF. J is TRBJ2-7 and V is TRBV9; D might be TRBD1 (5 bases). CDR3 length: 13 residues. The V end was cut by 0 bases, the J end by 4 bases, with 8 bases between. Germline CDR1 and CDR2: SGDLS and YYNGEE.

The chain recombines TRBV4-3 with TRBJ2-2; 10 nucleotides line up with TRBD2. V lost 5 bases, J lost 1 base, and 4 bases stayed unmatched. The CDR3 runs to 16 residues. Per germline, CDR1 LGHNA and CDR2 YSLEER. CDR3 bases: TGCGCCAGCAGCTCCAGACTAGCGGGGAACACCGGGGAGCTGTTTTTT. As protein: CASSSRLAGNTGELFF.